Reported below is one TCR beta chain. As yet, its antigen is unknown. Germline CDR1 and CDR2: LGHNA and YNFKEQ. There are 16 residues in the CDR3. V lost 4 bases and J lost 7, with 19 bases in between. TCRdb's table, derived via immunoSEQ multiplex PCR, lists solely in-frame clones and lacks some. This sample has approximately 180,000 clones, with 90% found just once. The record originates from a study of T cell responses to AZD1222 COVID-19 vaccine. Whole-study results and caveats: Baseline serostatus was positive in only a handful of AZD1222 recipients. Mostly white British, mostly female donors; authors suggested clonal diversity may be underestimated.

Here the sequenced sample was peripheral blood, taken on day 0 of AZD1222 vaccination. The chain couples TRBV4-2 to TRBJ1-4; D possibly corresponds to TRBD1 (6 bases). This clonotype was obtained from an adult in good health. CDR3 amino acids: CASSPQGGGRGEKLFF. The CDR3 nucleotides read TGTGCCAGCAGCCCCCAGGGCGGGGGCAGGGGTGAAAAACTGTTTTTT.